Listed here are 5 T cell receptor beta chains from one sample, sequenced in a study of T cells in Graves' hyperthyroidism and ophthalmopathy. Amplification targeted TCR beta CDR3 regions from RNA transcripts. HTBI primers drove first-round RT-PCR of the TCR CDR3. A single record per CDR3 protein comes from TCRdb applying MiXCR to the multiplex PCR reads. Of a few hundred thousand distinct CDR3 sequences listed, roughly 12% are singletons. The source material was blood. All receptors come from a man aged 25-40 years with Graves' hyperthyroidism that later progressed to Graves' ophthalmopathy.

This sequence joins TRBV5-5 and TRBJ2-2; a weak D match, TRBD2 (5 bases). Germline V gene lookup returns CDR1 SGHKS and CDR2 YYEKEE (reference sequence). Deletions cut 1 base from V and 3 bases from J, with 10 bases between. The CDR3 runs to 15 residues. This chain's CDR3 is CASSLFREYTGELFF. The CDR3, as DNA: TGTGCCAGCAGCTTGTTTAGGGAGTACACCGGGGAGCTGTTTTTT.

This clonotype was seen at least ten times. The chain recombines TRBV2 with TRBJ1-2, with D possibly being TRBD1 (6 bases). This CDR3 comprises 14 residues. Germline V gene data show CDR1 as SNHLY and CDR2 as FYNNEI. V shed 3 bases and J shed 0 bases, with 8 bases lying between them. The CDR3 DNA reads TGTGCCAGCAGTGAGGGGACATCTAACTATGGCTACACCTTC. Its translation is CASSEGTSNYGYTF.

A few counts support this clonotype. V is TRBV20-1 and J is TRBJ1-3; TRBD1 might be the D (5 bases). The V and J ends lost 0 bases and 0 bases respectively, with 6 bases between them. This CDR3 contains 14 residues. Germline values: CDR1 DFQATT, CDR2 SNEGSKA (reference sequence). The CDR3 here is CSAREGTSGNTIYF. Written as DNA, the CDR3 is TGCAGTGCTAGAGAAGGGACCTCTGGAAACACCATATATTTT.

CDR3 DNA: TGCGCCAGCAGCCTCTGGACTAGCGGGATCCAACCCTTCACAGATACGCAGTATTTT. Its protein product is CASSLWTSGIQPFTDTQYF. The chain combines TRBV5-1 with TRBJ2-3, with 12 bases fitting TRBD2. This CDR3 is 19 amino acids long. The V segment lost 4 bases and the J segment 2 bases; nucleotides outside the gene matches: 14. The germline CDR1 and CDR2 sequences are SGHRS and YFSETQ.

This clonotype was found many times. This chain uses TRBV27 with TRBJ1-5; 8 bases align to TRBD1. This CDR3 comprises 15 residues. Germline loops: CDR1 MNHEY, CDR2 SMNVEV (reference sequence). The trim removed 5 bases at V and 7 bases at J, leaving 10 bases unmatched. CDR3 nucleotide sequence: TGTGCCAGCAGTCCAATCCAGGGGGCGAAACAGCCCCAGCATTTT. Translating gives CASSPIQGAKQPQHF.